This entry features one T cell receptor beta chain sequence. The target antigen is unknown. This specimen comes from a study of PD-1 blockade in classical Hodgkin lymphoma. Study-level results: TCR diversity rose significantly by C4D1 in CD4+ but not CD8+ cells. Patients who initiated nivolumab within 1 year of ASCT were excluded.

TCRdb's table, derived via immunoSEQ multiplex PCR, lists solely in-frame clones and lacks some. The sample carries 25,000 to 35,000 clones, less than 90% recorded once. V dropped 4 bases and J dropped 3; count of bases not matched to a gene: 6. The CDR3 is 14 residues long. Germline CDR1 reads SGHRS; CDR2 reads YFSETQ. All the patients suffered relapse after autologous stem cell transplantation, and brentuximab vedotin exposure differed. It was by magnetic negative selection that CD4+ T cells were purified from thawed PBMCs. This clonotype was sampled from a human donor with classical Hodgkin lymphoma. V usage is TRBV5-1 and J usage is TRBJ2-7, with 8 positions matching TRBD2. The material was CD4+ T cells from blood, obtained at baseline. The CDR3 DNA reads as TGCGCCAGCAGCCTACTAGCGGAAAGCTACGAGCAGTACTTC. Protein: CASSLLAESYEQYF. The full variable domain, completed using reference TRBV5-1 and TRBJ2-7, is KAGVTQTPRYLIKTRGQQVTLSCSPISGHRSVSWYQQTPGQGLQFLFEYFSETQRNKGNFPGRFSGRQFSNSRSEMNVSTLELGDSALYLCASSLLAESYEQYFGPGTRLTVT.